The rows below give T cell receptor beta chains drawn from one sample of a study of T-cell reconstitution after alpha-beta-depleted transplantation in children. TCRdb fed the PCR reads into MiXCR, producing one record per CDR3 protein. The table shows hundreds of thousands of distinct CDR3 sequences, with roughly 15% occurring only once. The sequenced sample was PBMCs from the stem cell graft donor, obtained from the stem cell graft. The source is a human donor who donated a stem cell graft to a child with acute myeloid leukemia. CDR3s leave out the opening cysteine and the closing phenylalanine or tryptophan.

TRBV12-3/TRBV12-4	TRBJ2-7	ASRGDGSYEQY
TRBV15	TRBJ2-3	ATSTRQGSDTQY
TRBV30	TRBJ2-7	AWRGDQATYEQY
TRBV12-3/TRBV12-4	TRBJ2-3	ASSLRTGRTDTQY
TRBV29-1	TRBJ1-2	SVAGTGTYGYT
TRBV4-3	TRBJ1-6	ASSQEDRANSPLH
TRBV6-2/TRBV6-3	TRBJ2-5	ASSSRLIQETQY
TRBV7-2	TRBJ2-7	ASSLEAGGNYEQY
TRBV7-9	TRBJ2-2	ASSQSGGPNTGELF
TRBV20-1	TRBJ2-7	SVRGRGTGAGEQY
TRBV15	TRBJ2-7	ATSRDLGTGGYEQY
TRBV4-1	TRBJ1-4	ASSQVGTAPRPEKLF
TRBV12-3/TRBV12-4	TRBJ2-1	ASRLLAGAHNEQF
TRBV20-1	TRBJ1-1	SADGQGNTEAF
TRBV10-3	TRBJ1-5	AIRDGTGEQPQH
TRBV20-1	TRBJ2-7	SARDRTPSYEQY
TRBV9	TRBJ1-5	ASSPGVTGSQPQH
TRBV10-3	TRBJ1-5	AISQTGVDQPQH
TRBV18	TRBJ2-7	ASSQRDRSLGEQY
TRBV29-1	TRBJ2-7	SVAAGGFTYEQY
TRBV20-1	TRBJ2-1	SARLGGEVYEQF
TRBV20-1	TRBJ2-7	SASGYLTGTGLIYEQY
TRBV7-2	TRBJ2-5	ASSWRLEETQY
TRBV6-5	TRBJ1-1	ASSYSDRLPNTEAF
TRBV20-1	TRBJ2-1	SASYPTSGGNEQF
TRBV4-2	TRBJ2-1	ASSPGQGCYNEQF
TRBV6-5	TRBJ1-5	ASGTNQPQH
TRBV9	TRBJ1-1	ASSVAEENTEAF
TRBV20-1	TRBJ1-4	SALSPQRGEKLF
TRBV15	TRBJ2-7	ATSTPGRRTYEQY
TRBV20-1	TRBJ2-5	SASLAAPHQETQY
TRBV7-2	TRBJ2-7	ASSSGLAPSYEQY
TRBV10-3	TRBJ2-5	AAQSQETQY
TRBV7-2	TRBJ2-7	ASSLALSSSYEQY
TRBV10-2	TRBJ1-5	ATQGQQARGPQH
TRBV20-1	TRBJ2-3	SARDWLAGSTDTQY
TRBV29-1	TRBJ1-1	SADGATEAF
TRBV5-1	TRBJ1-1	ASSKDGNTEAF
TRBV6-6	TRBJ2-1	ASSYGGYNEQF
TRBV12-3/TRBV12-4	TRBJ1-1	ASSLPATGTEAF
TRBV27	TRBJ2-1	ASSLDRLGEQF
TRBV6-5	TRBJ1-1	ASSSRMAANTEAF
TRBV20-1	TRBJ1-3	SVPGGQVDTIY
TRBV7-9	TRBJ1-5	ASSLNPNQPQH
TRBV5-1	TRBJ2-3	ASSLEVRGQTDTQY
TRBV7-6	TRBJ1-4	ASSFRGRGEKLF